These 14 T cell receptor beta chains were sequenced from one sample in a study of cytomegalovirus exposure and HLA in healthy donors. With 60 Vbeta and 13 Jbeta primers, the PCR was carried out. Repertoires were generated with immunoSEQ multiplex PCR, while TCRdb's copy carries only in-frame clones and drops some. The data hold about 68,000 clones, with more than 80% observed a single time. Sequenced: PBMCs. These receptors all stem from a human donor in good health.

The CDR3 nucleotides are TGTGCCATCAGGCCGGGACTAGCGGGAATGGATACGCAGTATTTT. It translates to CAIRPGLAGMDTQYF. The V call is TRBV10-3, the J call TRBJ2-3; 13 bases match TRBD2. After removal of 6 bases from V and 6 bases from J, the junction contained 6 bases not matched to a gene. In germline, CDR1 is ENHRY, CDR2 SYGVKD. This CDR3 is 15 amino acids long.

The V call is TRBV6-4, the J call TRBJ2-1; D is ambiguous. V lost 3 bases, J lost 0 bases, and 9 bases lay in between. Germline CDR1 reads MRHNA; CDR2 reads SNTAGT. CDR3 length: 15 residues. The CDR3 loop reads CASSEQSGSYNEQFF. Written as DNA, the CDR3 is TGTGCCAGCAGTGAACAATCGGGCTCCTACAATGAGCAGTTCTTC.

This clone came up a few times. The chain employs TRBV21-1 and TRBJ1-4; the D call TRBD1 from the table was never checked on the DNA. TRBV21-1 is a pseudogene locus. The CDR3 totals 13 residues. The CDR3 bases are TGTGCCAGCTGGGGACAGGGGAGGGAAAAACTGTTTTTT. This codes for CASWGQGREKLFF.

The chain is built from TRBV13 and TRBJ2-7, with a weak D call TRBD2 (6 bases). The CDR3 consists of 15 residues. Per the germline V gene, CDR1 is PRHDT and CDR2 is FYEKMQ (reference sequence). With 10 bases removed from V and 2 bases from J, the gap between germline ends came to 21 bases. This CDR3 is CATPQSGQGPYEQYF. The CDR3 DNA is TGTGCCACCCCACAGAGCGGGCAGGGCCCCTACGAGCAGTACTTC.

The J gene is TRBJ1-4, the V gene TRBV29-1, with TRBD1 identical over 7 bases. Germline V gives CDR1 SQVTM, CDR2 ANQGSEA. V shed 7 bases, J shed 6 bases, and the junction held 5 bases outside the gene matches. The CDR3 loop spans 12 amino acids. This CDR3 is CSGQGIDEKLFF. The CDR3 region has the DNA TGCAGCGGACAGGGTATTGATGAAAAACTGTTTTTT. The full variable domain, rest sourced from reference TRBV29-1 and TRBJ1-4, is SAVISQKPSRDICQRGTSLTIQCQVDSQVTMMFWYRQQPGQSLTLIATANQGSEATYESGFVIDKFPISRPNLTFSTLTVSNMSPEDSSIYLCSGQGIDEKLFFGSGTQLSVL.

This chain joins TRBV5-1 and TRBJ2-1; TRBD1 matches at 11 bases. The germline V gene has CDR1 SGHRS and CDR2 YFSETQ. The CDR3 sequence is 14 residues long. Unmatched junction bases numbered 7, after V lost 5 bases and J lost 9 bases. The CDR3 loop reads CASRGTGGLSEQFF. The DNA of the CDR3 is TGCGCCAGCAGGGGGACAGGGGGATTGAGTGAGCAGTTCTTC.

This chain connects TRBV7-5 to TRBJ1-4. TRBV7-5 is a documented pseudogene. The CDR3 totals 17 residues. The CDR3 DNA is TGTGCCAGAAGGTTTGACTCCCCGGAGCTACCAAATGAAAAACTGTTTTTT. As protein: CARRFDSPELPNEKLFF.

The J gene is TRBJ2-3, the V gene TRBV18; weak D call: TRBD1 (6 bases). Per the germline V gene, CDR1 is KGHSH and CDR2 is LQKENI. The CDR3 consists of 17 residues. V shed 4 bases and J shed 2 bases, with 19 bases lying between them. CDR3 protein: CASSLIGQLRNTDTQYF. The CDR3, as DNA: TGTGCCAGCTCACTAATTGGACAGCTCCGGAACACAGATACGCAGTATTTT.

The rearrangement joins TRBV6-4 to TRBJ2-5; D is perhaps TRBD2 (6 bases). The CDR3 spans 15 residues. Germline loops: CDR1 MRHNA, CDR2 SNTAGT. Trimming took 2 bases from V and 7 from J, leaving 17 bases between them. The CDR3: CASSDLGPLGGTQYF. The CDR3 region has the DNA TGTGCCAGCAGTGACCTGGGGCCGCTGGGGGGGACCCAGTACTTC.

V and J are TRBV9 and TRBJ2-5; D remains ambiguous. Deletions cut 1 base from V and 5 bases from J, with 9 bases between. From germline, CDR1 is SGDLS and CDR2 YYNGEE. The CDR3 totals 13 residues. The CDR3 is CASSVYSWETQYF. The CDR3 DNA reads as TGTGCCAGCAGCGTATACAGTTGGGAGACCCAGTACTTC.

This clone was detected only a few times. The chain combines TRBV28 with TRBJ1-5; 8 nucleotides agree with TRBD1. V shed 7 bases and J 5 bases; nucleotides not matched to a gene: 10. The CDR3 extends over 15 amino acids. The V gene's germline CDR1 is MDHEN and CDR2 SYDVKM. Here the CDR3 reads CASTPLDRVYQPQHF. The CDR3 nucleotides are TGTGCCAGCACCCCTCTGGACAGGGTATATCAGCCCCAGCATTTT.

The gene calls are TRBV27 and TRBJ2-2; no reliable D call. CDR1 is MNHEY and CDR2 is SMNVEV in the germline V gene (reference sequence). Trimming pared 5 bases from V and 2 bases from J, leaving 12 bases between. CDR3 length: 15 residues. DNA for the CDR3: TGTGCCAGCAGTATGAATAGAGCAAACACCGGGGAGCTGTTTTTT. Amino acids: CASSMNRANTGELFF.

The CDR3 sequence is CASSLAASGGSEQYF. CDR3 bases: TGTGCCAGCAGCTTGGCCGCAAGCGGGGGCAGCGAGCAGTACTTC. This chain uses TRBV5-4 with TRBJ2-7, with 8 nucleotides matching TRBD2. V dropped 0 bases and J dropped 6; count of bases not matched to a gene: 8. The CDR3 contains 15 residues. From germline, CDR1 is SGHNT and CDR2 YYREEE (reference sequence). Full variable domain (rest looked up from reference TRBV5-4 and TRBJ2-7): ETGVTQSPTHLIKTRGQQVTLRCSSQSGHNTVSWYQQALGQGPQFIFQYYREEENGRGNFPPRFSGLQFPNYSSELNVNALELDDSALYLCASSLAASGGSEQYFGPGTRLTVT.

V gene TRBV7-8 combines with J gene TRBJ2-3, with TRBD2 matching over 8 bases. There are 16 residues in the CDR3. In germline, CDR1 is SGHVS, CDR2 FQNEAQ. V lost 1 base and J lost 0; bases outside the gene matches: 3. CDR3 coding DNA: TGTGCCAGCAGCTTAGTGAAGCGGGGGAGCACAGATACGCAGTATTTT. Amino acids: CASSLVKRGSTDTQYF.